This TCR beta chain was captured in a study of identical twins. The germline V gene has CDR1 SGHRS and CDR2 YFSETQ. Trimming at V came to 2 bases and at J to 3 bases, leaving 6 bases not matched to a gene. The length of the CDR3 is 15 residues. TCRdb reprocessed the 5' RACE reads via MiXCR and lists one record per CDR3 protein. The sample consists of around 470,000 distinct CDR3 sequences, 14% of them appearing once. These data were also filed under a second study, of yellow fever vaccine responses in identical twins.

The sequence was obtained from a woman aged 18-29 years in good health. This chain links TRBV5-1 with TRBJ2-7, with 9 bases aligning to TRBD1. Specimen: CD4+ T cells sorted from blood. The chain's CDR3 is CASSFRRQGDYEQYF. The CDR3 DNA follows: TGCGCCAGCAGCTTCCGCAGACAGGGGGACTACGAGCAGTACTTC.